These 27 T cell receptor beta chains came from one sample sequenced in a study of blood T cells in healthy people across ages. Alongside a J-beta primer mix, a sample-barcoded 5' primer served in a second PCR lasting about 7 to 12 cycles. TCRdb used MiXCR to reprocess the 5' RACE reads, holding one entry per CDR3 protein. The profile shows 1,500,000 or so distinct CDR3 sequences, roughly 43% of them singletons. Material: blood. The source of these receptors is a woman under 30 in good health.

This chain joins TRBV28 and TRBJ2-2; possibly TRBD2 for D (7 bases). This CDR3 is 17 amino acids long. V was cut by 5 bases and J by 5 bases, with 21 bases left in between. Germline V CDR1 and CDR2: MDHEN, SYDVKM. The CDR3 sequence is CASSQGGARGLTGELFF. The CDR3 DNA reads TGTGCCAGCAGTCAAGGGGGGGCAAGGGGTCTTACCGGGGAGCTGTTTTTT.

The V call is TRBV9, the J call TRBJ1-3; 7 bases are a match to TRBD1. V lost 3 bases, J lost 2 bases, and 8 bases stayed unmatched. Germline assignment: CDR1 SGDLS and CDR2 YYNGEE. The CDR3 runs to 16 residues. CDR3 sequence reads: CASSAEQGPPGNTIYF. DNA of the CDR3: TGTGCCAGCAGCGCCGAACAGGGGCCGCCTGGAAACACCATATATTTT.

In its sample, this clonotype was seen once. V and J are TRBV20-1 and TRBJ1-3; D ambiguous. Germline CDR1 is DFQATT and CDR2 is SNEGSKA (reference sequence). CDR3 length equals 13 residues. V was pared by 3 bases and J by 0 bases, with 6 bases between. The CDR3: CSASPDSGNTIYF. CDR3 bases: TGCAGTGCTAGCCCTGACTCTGGAAACACCATATATTTT.

V and J are TRBV27 and TRBJ2-5; TRBD1 aligns across 9 bases. CDR3 length: 13 residues. Germline V gives CDR1 MNHEY, CDR2 SMNVEV (reference sequence). V shed 7 bases and J 11 bases; nucleotides not matched to a gene: 11. The CDR3 DNA reads TGTGCCAGCACCTGGACAGGGGACAATGAGCAGTACTTC. This sequence encodes CASTWTGDNEQYF.

The V call is TRBV20-1, the J call TRBJ2-7; TRBD2 agrees at 11 bases. Per germline, CDR1 DFQATT and CDR2 SNEGSKA (reference sequence). After removal of 5 bases from V and 1 base from J, the junction contained 7 bases not matched to a gene. This CDR3 has 15 amino acids. CDR3 loop: CSAAPLAGESYEQYF. CDR3 nucleotides: TGCAGTGCTGCCCCACTAGCGGGAGAGTCCTACGAGCAGTACTTC.

V and J are TRBV12-3 or TRBV12-4 and TRBJ2-1, with a tentative D call TRBD1 (5 bases). V was cut by 7 bases and J by 5 bases, with 18 bases left in between. The CDR3 covers 15 residues. This CDR3 is CASTWGSAQDNEQFF. CDR3 nucleotides: TGTGCCAGCACCTGGGGCAGCGCACAAGACAATGAGCAGTTCTTC.

The genes are TRBV3-1 and TRBJ1-4, with TRBD1 as a possible D gene (5 bases). CDR1 and CDR2 (germline): LGHDT, YNNKEL (reference sequence). The CDR3 has 13 amino acids. V lost 2 bases and J 8 bases, leaving 9 bases between the germline ends. The CDR3 region is CASSQPWGEKLFF. The CDR3 bases are TGTGCCAGCAGCCAACCTTGGGGCGAAAAACTGTTTTTT.

As to this clonotype: Mismatch with germline at one junction end may stem from a read error. V gene TRBV11-2 combines with J gene TRBJ2-1; D might be TRBD2 (6 bases). This CDR3 has 19 residues. Germline CDR1 and CDR2: SGHAT and FQNNGV. CDR3 nucleotides: TGTGCCGGCAGCTTGATAGCCGACCGCGGGGCAGACCGATACAATGAGCAGTTCTTC. The encoded protein is CAGSLIADRGADRYNEQFF. The full variable domain, with the rest looked up from reference TRBV11-2 and TRBJ2-1, is EAGVAQSPRYKIIEKRQSVAFWCNPISGHATLYWYQQILGQGPKLLIQFQNNGVVDDSQLPKDRFSAERLKGVDSTLKIQPAKLEDSAVYLCAGSLIADRGADRYNEQFFGPGTRLTVL.

The J gene is TRBJ1-6, the V gene TRBV6-5, with 8 bases that match TRBD1. With 3 bases clipped from V and 1 base from J, the junction kept 11 bases outside the gene matches. This CDR3 comprises 19 residues. Per the germline V gene, CDR1 is MNHEY and CDR2 is SVGAGI. CDR3 in DNA: TGTGCCAGCAGTTATTACCCGGGACAGGTGTCATCCTATAATTCACCCCTCCACTTT. Translated: CASSYYPGQVSSYNSPLHF.

This clonotype showed up just a few times. The gene calls are TRBV4-3 and TRBJ1-5; D gene unclear. The germline V gene encodes CDR1 LGHNA and CDR2 YSLEER. The V end lost 0 bases, the J end lost 7 bases, and 7 bases lay between the germline ends. The CDR3 is made up of 13 amino acids. The CDR3 reads CASSQELHQPQHF. DNA for the CDR3: TGCGCCAGCAGCCAAGAGTTACACCAGCCCCAGCATTTT.

The table lists this clonotype with a count of one. CDR3 region: CASSVGRQPQHF. The CDR3 DNA is TGTGCCAGCAGTGTTGGCCGGCAGCCCCAGCATTTT. This rearrangement joins TRBV2 to TRBJ1-5; D call uncertain. Germline values: CDR1 SNHLY, CDR2 FYNNEI. Between the trimmed V and J ends, which lost 4 bases and 7 bases, there was a span of 8 bases. The CDR3 has 12 amino acids. Based on the CDR3 plus reference TRBV2 and TRBJ1-5, the full variable domain is EPEVTQTPSHQVTQMGQEVILRCVPISNHLYFYWYRQILGQKVEFLVSFYNNEISEKSEIFDDQFSVERPDGSNFTLKIRSTKLEDSAMYFCASSVGRQPQHFGDGTRLSIL.

The V gene is TRBV4-3, the J gene TRBJ1-4, with D perhaps TRBD1 (5 bases). The CDR3 sequence is 15 residues long. Germline CDR1 reads LGHNA; CDR2 reads YSLEER. Trimming cost V 0 bases and J 9 bases, with 14 bases left between them. CDR3 loop: CASSQDPGGGKKLFF. CDR3 coding DNA: TGCGCCAGCAGCCAAGATCCCGGGGGGGGAAAAAAACTGTTTTTT.

This sequence joins TRBV7-2 and TRBJ1-1; 7 bases line up with TRBD1. The germline gives CDR1 SGHTA, CDR2 FQGNSA. The CDR3 runs to 15 residues. With 5 bases clipped from V and 0 bases from J, the junction kept 6 bases outside the gene matches. This chain's CDR3 is CASSGDSHMNTEAFF. The CDR3 coding sequence is TGTGCCAGCAGCGGGGACAGCCACATGAACACTGAAGCTTTCTTT.

This clonotype has just a few counts. The genes are TRBV4-2 and TRBJ1-5, with D perhaps TRBD1 (5 bases). The CDR3 consists of 15 residues. Germline assignment: CDR1 LGHNA and CDR2 YNFKEQ. V shed 0 bases and J shed 8 bases, with 14 bases lying between them. CDR3 DNA sequence: TGTGCCAGCAGCCAAGAGGGGCAGTCCGAGGAGCCCCAGCATTTT. Translated: CASSQEGQSEEPQHF.

The table lists this clonotype with a few counts. This rearrangement joins TRBV29-1 to TRBJ1-1; no clear D. Trimming cost V 2 bases and J 1 base, with 8 bases left between them. The CDR3 contains 13 residues. CDR1 SQVTM and CDR2 ANQGSEA come from the germline V gene. This CDR3 is CSVEITANTEAFF. The CDR3 coding sequence is TGCAGCGTTGAAATTACAGCGAACACTGAAGCTTTCTTT.

This rearrangement joins TRBV20-1 to TRBJ1-5, with D unresolved. Looked up from germline, CDR1 is DFQATT and CDR2 is SNEGSKA (reference sequence). This CDR3 has 14 residues. Trimming pared 1 base from V and 3 bases from J, leaving 10 bases between. The CDR3 region is CSARVGSDNQPQHF. Written as DNA, the CDR3 is TGCAGTGCTAGAGTGGGGTCGGACAATCAGCCCCAGCATTTT.

V and J are TRBV7-8 and TRBJ1-2, with TRBD1 matching over 7 bases. Germline V gene sequence: CDR1 SGHVS, CDR2 FQNEAQ. The trim removed 2 bases at V and 4 bases at J, leaving 7 bases unmatched. This CDR3 has 15 residues. DNA of the CDR3: TGTGCCAGCAGCTTAAGAGGCAGGGGGGTCTATGGCTACACCTTC. Its translation: CASSLRGRGVYGYTF. Drawing the rest from reference TRBV7-8 and TRBJ1-2, the complete variable domain is GAGVSQSPRYKVAKRGQDVALRCDPISGHVSLFWYQQALGQGPEFLTYFQNEAQLDKSGLPSDRFFAERPEGSVSTLKIQRTQQEDSAVYLCASSLRGRGVYGYTFGSGTRLTVV.

The chain has TRBV11-2 and TRBJ2-7; maybe TRBD2 (5 bases). This CDR3 has 12 residues. V lost 6 bases, J lost 3 bases, and 9 bases lay in between. CDR1 is SGHAT and CDR2 is FQNNGV in the germline V gene. CDR3 amino acids: CASRGRGYEQYF. DNA for the CDR3: TGTGCCAGCAGGGGTCGGGGCTACGAGCAGTACTTC.

J is TRBJ2-7 and V is TRBV27; 10 bases are a match to TRBD2. The CDR3 is made up of 14 amino acids. V lost 3 bases to trimming and J lost 5 bases; unmatched junction nucleotides: 4. Germline assignment: CDR1 MNHEY and CDR2 SMNVEV (reference sequence). The CDR3 DNA sequence: TGTGCCAGCAGTTTTGCTAGCGGGGGCCACGAGCAGTACTTC. This translates into CASSFASGGHEQYF.

V is TRBV6-5 and J is TRBJ2-5; TRBD2 aligns across 11 bases. Germline V gene data show CDR1 as MNHEY and CDR2 as SVGAGI. The J segment lost 4 bases and the V segment lost 6 bases, leaving 4 bases of the junction unmatched. The length of the CDR3 is 14 residues. CDR3 nucleotides: TGTGCCAGCAGACTAGCGGGAGTTGGAGAGACCCAGTACTTC. It yields the protein CASRLAGVGETQYF.

The chain couples TRBV27 to TRBJ2-7; D ambiguous. The ends were cut back, 5 bases at V and 3 bases at J, with 11 bases in the middle. Germline lookup yields CDR1 MNHEY and CDR2 SMNVEV (reference sequence). This CDR3 comprises 13 residues. CDR3 protein: CASSRSLDYEQYF. CDR3 coding DNA: TGTGCCAGCAGTCGTTCCCTGGACTACGAGCAGTACTTC.

V usage is TRBV12-3 or TRBV12-4 and J usage is TRBJ1-5, with D uncertain. There are 14 residues in the CDR3. V was clipped by 3 bases and J by 1 base, with 7 bases between them. The CDR3 sequence is CASSLGFSNQPQHF. The CDR3 DNA is TGTGCCAGCAGTTTGGGATTCAGCAATCAGCCCCAGCATTTT.

This sequence joins TRBV15 and TRBJ1-5; TRBD1 agrees at 7 bases. Germline lookup yields CDR1 LNHNV and CDR2 YYDKDF (reference sequence). The CDR3 totals 16 residues. Unmatched junction bases numbered 5, after V lost 0 bases and J lost 3 bases. CDR3 in amino acids: CATSRETGTVNQPQHF. Written as DNA, the CDR3 is TGTGCCACCAGCAGAGAGACAGGGACGGTCAATCAGCCCCAGCATTTT.

The chain is built from TRBV29-1 and TRBJ1-4; unclear D gene. Germline V CDR1 and CDR2: SQVTM, ANQGSEA. Between the trimmed V and J ends, which lost 0 bases and 5 bases, there was a span of 10 bases. The CDR3 loop spans 14 amino acids. In DNA form, the CDR3 reads TGCAGCGTTGAAGAGGGGAACGGGAATGAAAAACTGTTTTTT. It yields the protein CSVEEGNGNEKLFF. The full variable domain, with the rest looked up from reference TRBV29-1 and TRBJ1-4, is SAVISQKPSRDICQRGTSLTIQCQVDSQVTMMFWYRQQPGQSLTLIATANQGSEATYESGFVIDKFPISRPNLTFSTLTVSNMSPEDSSIYLCSVEEGNGNEKLFFGSGTQLSVL.

The chain recombines TRBV30 with TRBJ2-3; perhaps TRBD1 as D (6 bases). CDR3 length: 14 amino acids. V was shortened by 4 bases and J by 2 bases, with 13 bases between the two germline ends. From germline, CDR1 is GTSNPN and CDR2 SVGIG (reference sequence). The CDR3: CAWMQGSFTDTQYF. The CDR3 DNA reads as TGTGCCTGGATGCAGGGGTCGTTCACAGATACGCAGTATTTT.

The chain employs TRBV20-1 and TRBJ1-5; 7 nucleotides match TRBD1. Germline V lookup: CDR1 DFQATT, CDR2 SNEGSKA (reference sequence). This CDR3 spans 15 amino acids. Trimming at V came to 2 bases and at J to 6 bases, leaving 10 bases not matched to a gene. The DNA for the CDR3 is TGCAGTGCTAGACGTGGCCAGGGGGATGGTCAGCCCCAGCATTTT. Amino acid sequence: CSARRGQGDGQPQHF.

This clonotype was detected only a few times. The rearrangement uses TRBV20-1 and TRBJ1-6, with TRBD1 as a possible D gene (6 bases). Looked up from germline, CDR1 is DFQATT and CDR2 is SNEGSKA (reference sequence). Trimming stripped 2 bases from V and 7 bases from J, with 12 bases between. The CDR3 is 14 amino acids. CDR3 sequence (DNA): TGCAGTGCTAGAATGGCAGGGGCCAATTCACCCCTCCACTTT. This encodes CSARMAGANSPLHF.